This TCR beta chain came from a study of shared clonotypes between healthy human individuals. Study details: The plates for each donor numbered three CD4 naive, three CD4 memory, two CD8 naive and one CD8 memory.

Sequenced by immunoSEQ multiplex PCR; TCRdb stores in-frame clones only, minus some. The sample records 2 million to 3 million clones, under 95% being singletons. Points from the study as a whole: Estimated richness values were generally larger in naive subsets than in memory subsets.

The CDR3 spans 15 residues. Germline CDR1 and CDR2: SGHNT and YYREEE (reference sequence). The V segment lost 3 bases and the J segment 5 bases; nucleotides outside the gene matches: 10. Note on this clone: Its cognate antigen is unknown.

Every contributor of samples was a Caucasian grown-up residing in Nashville, Tennessee. CD4+ cell separation produced CD45RA+ naive and CD45RA-negative memory subsets. The receptor comes from a man aged 18 to 35 in good health. Some clones in this sample may be carry-over from other donors' samples. V gene TRBV5-4 combines with J gene TRBJ1-1; 7 bases line up with TRBD1. The sample taken for sequencing was naive CD4+ T cells from PBMCs. Subset described: CD45RA+ positively selected. CDR3 in amino acids: CASSSDPNRGTEAFF. The DNA of the CDR3 is TGTGCCAGCAGCTCCGACCCTAACAGGGGAACTGAAGCTTTCTTT.